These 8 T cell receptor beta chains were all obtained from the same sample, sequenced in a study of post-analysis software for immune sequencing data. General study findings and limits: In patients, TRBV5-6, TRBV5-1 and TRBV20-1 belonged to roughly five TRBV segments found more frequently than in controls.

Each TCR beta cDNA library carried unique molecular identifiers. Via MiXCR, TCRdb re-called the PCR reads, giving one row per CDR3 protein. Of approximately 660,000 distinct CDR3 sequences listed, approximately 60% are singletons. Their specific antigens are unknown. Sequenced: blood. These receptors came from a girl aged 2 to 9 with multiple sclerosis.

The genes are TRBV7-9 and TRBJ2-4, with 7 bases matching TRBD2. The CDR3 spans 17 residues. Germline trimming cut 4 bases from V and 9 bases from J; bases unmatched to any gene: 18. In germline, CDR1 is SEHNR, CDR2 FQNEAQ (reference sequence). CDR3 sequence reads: CASSSGGGSSPPGIQYF. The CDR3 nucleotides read TGTGCCAGCAGCTCGGGAGGAGGCTCGTCCCCTCCAGGCATTCAGTACTTC.

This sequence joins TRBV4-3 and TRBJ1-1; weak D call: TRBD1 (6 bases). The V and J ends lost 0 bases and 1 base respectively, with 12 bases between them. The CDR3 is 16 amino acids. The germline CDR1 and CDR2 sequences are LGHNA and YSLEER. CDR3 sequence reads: CASSQEVPGANTEAFF. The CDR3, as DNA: TGCGCCAGCAGCCAAGAGGTCCCAGGGGCGAACACTGAAGCTTTCTTT.

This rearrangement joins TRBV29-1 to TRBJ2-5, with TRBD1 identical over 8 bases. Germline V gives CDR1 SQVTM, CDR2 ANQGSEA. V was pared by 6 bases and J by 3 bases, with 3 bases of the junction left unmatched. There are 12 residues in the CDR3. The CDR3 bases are TGCAGCGTGAAGGACAGGGAAGAGACCCAGTACTTC. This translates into CSVKDREETQYF.

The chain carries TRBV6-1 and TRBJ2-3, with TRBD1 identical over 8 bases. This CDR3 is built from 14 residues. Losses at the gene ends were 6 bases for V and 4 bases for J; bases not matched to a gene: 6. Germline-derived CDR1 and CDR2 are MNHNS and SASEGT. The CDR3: CASREQGGSDTQYF. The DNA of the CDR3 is TGTGCCAGCAGAGAACAGGGGGGCTCAGATACGCAGTATTTT.

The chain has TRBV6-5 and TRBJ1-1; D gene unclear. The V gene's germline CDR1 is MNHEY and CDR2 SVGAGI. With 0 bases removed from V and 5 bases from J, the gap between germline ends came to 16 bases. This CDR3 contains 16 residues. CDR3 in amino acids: CASSYSSPGGSTEAFF. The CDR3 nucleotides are TGTGCCAGCAGTTACTCGTCCCCGGGCGGGAGTACTGAAGCTTTCTTT.

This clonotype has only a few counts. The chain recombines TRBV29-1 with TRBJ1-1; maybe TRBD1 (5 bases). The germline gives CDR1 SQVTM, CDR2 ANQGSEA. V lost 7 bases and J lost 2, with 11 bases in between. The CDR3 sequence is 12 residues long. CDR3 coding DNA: TGCAGCGCCCTGACAGTTAACACTGAAGCTTTCTTT. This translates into CSALTVNTEAFF.

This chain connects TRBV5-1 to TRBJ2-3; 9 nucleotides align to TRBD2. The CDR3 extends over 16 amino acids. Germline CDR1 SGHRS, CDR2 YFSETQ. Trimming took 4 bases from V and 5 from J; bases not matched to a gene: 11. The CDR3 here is CASSRYIAGVGDTQYF. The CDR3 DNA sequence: TGCGCCAGCAGCCGTTATATAGCGGGAGTGGGAGATACGCAGTATTTT. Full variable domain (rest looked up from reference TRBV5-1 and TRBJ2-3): KAGVTQTPRYLIKTRGQQVTLSCSPISGHRSVSWYQQTPGQGLQFLFEYFSETQRNKGNFPGRFSGRQFSNSRSEMNVSTLELGDSALYLCASSRYIAGVGDTQYFGPGTRLTVL.

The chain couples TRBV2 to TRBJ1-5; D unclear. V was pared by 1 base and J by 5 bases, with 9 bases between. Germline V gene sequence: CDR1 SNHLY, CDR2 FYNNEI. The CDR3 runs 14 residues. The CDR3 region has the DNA TGTGCCAGCAGTGAAGAGATGAAGGATCAGCCCCAGCATTTT. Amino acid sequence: CASSEEMKDQPQHF.